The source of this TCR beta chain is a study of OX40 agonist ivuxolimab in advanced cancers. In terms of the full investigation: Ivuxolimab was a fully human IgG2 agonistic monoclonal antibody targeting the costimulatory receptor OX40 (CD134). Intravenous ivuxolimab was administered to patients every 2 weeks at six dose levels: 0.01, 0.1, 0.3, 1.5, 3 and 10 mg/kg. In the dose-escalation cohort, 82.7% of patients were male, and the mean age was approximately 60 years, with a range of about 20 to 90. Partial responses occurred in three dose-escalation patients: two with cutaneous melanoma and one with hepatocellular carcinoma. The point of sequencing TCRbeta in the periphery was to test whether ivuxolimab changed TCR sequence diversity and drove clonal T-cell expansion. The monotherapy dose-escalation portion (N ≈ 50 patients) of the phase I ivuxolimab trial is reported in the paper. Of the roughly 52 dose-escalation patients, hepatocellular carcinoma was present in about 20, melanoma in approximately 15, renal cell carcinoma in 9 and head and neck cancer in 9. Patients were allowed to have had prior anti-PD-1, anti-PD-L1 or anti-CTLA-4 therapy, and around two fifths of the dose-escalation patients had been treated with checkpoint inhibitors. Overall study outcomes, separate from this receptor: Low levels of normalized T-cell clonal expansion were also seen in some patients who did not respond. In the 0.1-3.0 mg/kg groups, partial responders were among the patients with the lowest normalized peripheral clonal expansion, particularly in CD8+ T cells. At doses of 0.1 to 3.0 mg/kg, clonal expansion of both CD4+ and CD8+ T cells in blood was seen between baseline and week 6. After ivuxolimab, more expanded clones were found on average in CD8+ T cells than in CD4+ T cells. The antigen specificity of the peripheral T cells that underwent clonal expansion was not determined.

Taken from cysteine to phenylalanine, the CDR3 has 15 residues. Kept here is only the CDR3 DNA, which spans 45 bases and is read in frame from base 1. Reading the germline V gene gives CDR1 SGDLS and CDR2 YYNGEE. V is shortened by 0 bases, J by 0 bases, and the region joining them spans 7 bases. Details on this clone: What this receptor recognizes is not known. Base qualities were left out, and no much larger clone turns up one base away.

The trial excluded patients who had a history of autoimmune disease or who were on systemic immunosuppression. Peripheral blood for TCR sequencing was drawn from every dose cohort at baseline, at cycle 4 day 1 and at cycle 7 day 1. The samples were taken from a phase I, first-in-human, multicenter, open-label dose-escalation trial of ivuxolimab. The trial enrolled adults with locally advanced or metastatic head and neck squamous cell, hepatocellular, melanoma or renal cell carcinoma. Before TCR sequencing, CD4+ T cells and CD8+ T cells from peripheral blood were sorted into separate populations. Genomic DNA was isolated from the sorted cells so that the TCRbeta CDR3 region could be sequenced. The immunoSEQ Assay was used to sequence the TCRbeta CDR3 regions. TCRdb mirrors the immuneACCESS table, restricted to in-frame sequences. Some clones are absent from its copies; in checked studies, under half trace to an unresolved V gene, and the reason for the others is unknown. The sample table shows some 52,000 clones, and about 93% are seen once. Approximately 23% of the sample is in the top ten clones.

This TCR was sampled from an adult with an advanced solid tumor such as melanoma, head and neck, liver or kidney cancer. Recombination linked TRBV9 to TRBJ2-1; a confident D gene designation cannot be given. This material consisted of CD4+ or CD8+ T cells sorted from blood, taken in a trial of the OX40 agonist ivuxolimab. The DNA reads TGTGCCAGCAGCGTAGCCTCTTTCTCCTACAATGAGCAGTTCTTC. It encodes CASSVASFSYNEQFF.